This TCR beta chain was obtained from a study of cytomegalovirus exposure and HLA in healthy donors. The table came from immunoSEQ multiplex PCR; TCRdb's copy has only in-frame clones and leaves some out. The sample lists some 150,000 clones, around 90% occurring once. The germline V gene has CDR1 SGHAT and CDR2 FQNNGV. The CDR3 is made up of 13 amino acids. V was trimmed by 4 bases and J by 9 bases, leaving 10 bases between them. The sequence derives from a woman aged 25 to 39 in good health and CMV-seropositive. Sequenced input: PBMCs. The V and J genes are TRBV11-2 and TRBJ1-6; D possibly corresponds to TRBD1 (5 bases). Written as DNA, the CDR3 is TGTGCCAGCAGCTACCTGGGGGGTTCACCCCTCCACTTT. It encodes CASSYLGGSPLHF.